This T cell receptor beta chain was observed in a study of a mutant IDH1 vaccine in newly diagnosed glioma. Study observations and caveats: Pseudoprogression appears to have had no connection to changes in top peripheral T cell clonotypes.

Time point meaning: week 47, end of study. Topical imiquimod accompanied each vaccine dose, which consisted of 300 ug of mutant IDH1 20-mer peptide. V lost 4 bases to trimming and J lost 7 bases; unmatched junction nucleotides: 5. The CDR3 is 13 amino acids. Germline assignment: CDR1 MNHNY and CDR2 SVGAGI (reference sequence). Only in-frame clones appear in the TCRdb table, and some are missing; sequencing was by immunoSEQ multiplex PCR. The sample records 56,000 or so clones, 60% to 85% being singletons. This clone showed up just a few times. Its antigen remains unknown. This chain joins TRBV6-6 and TRBJ1-2; TRBD1 matches at 8 bases. This TCR came from a woman in her forties with glioma. Some clones in this sample may be carry-over from other donors' samples. Sequencing was performed on PBMCs, taken from a glioma patient whose treatment included an IDH1 peptide vaccine. The CDR3 DNA reads as TGTGCCAGCAGTTTCACCACAGGGGGTGGCTACACCTTC. Translation gives CASSFTTGGGYTF.